This entry features one TCR beta chain sequence. This record belongs to a study of cytomegalovirus exposure and HLA in healthy donors. The PCR used 60 Vbeta and 13 Jbeta primers. Repertoires were generated with immunoSEQ multiplex PCR, while TCRdb's copy carries only in-frame clones and drops some. The sample shows 110,000 to 150,000 clones, 73% of them seen only once. Germline V lookup: CDR1 MNHNS, CDR2 SASEGT. The CDR3 extends over 14 amino acids. J was trimmed by 6 bases and V by 4 bases; bases with no gene match: 5. Sequencing was done on a sample of PBMCs. This chain connects TRBV6-1 to TRBJ1-3; 8 bases align to TRBD1. The sequence was obtained from a woman in her thirties or forties in good health and CMV-seronegative. The CDR3 sequence: CASSVTGVKNTIYF. The CDR3 region has the DNA TGTGCCAGCAGTGTGACAGGGGTTAAAAACACCATATATTTT.